Below, 16 T cell receptor beta chains from the same sample are listed, as sequenced in a study of shared clonotypes between healthy human individuals. The method was immunoSEQ multiplex PCR; TCRdb's version includes in-frame clones alone and lacks a portion of them. This sample has some 1,600,000 clones, with approximately 98% found just once. Sequencing was done on a sample of naive CD4+ T cells sorted from blood. Subset meaning: CD45RA+ positively selected. The source is a young man in good health.

V gene TRBV5-4 combines with J gene TRBJ1-2, with D tentatively TRBD1 (6 bases). CDR1 and CDR2 from the germline V gene are SGHNT and YYREEE (reference sequence). CDR3 size: 14 residues. V gave up 2 bases and J gave up 8 bases, with 16 bases separating them. The chain's CDR3 is CASSFVARGGGYTF. CDR3 DNA: TGTGCCAGCAGCTTTGTCGCCAGGGGCGGAGGCTACACCTTC.

This clone was found once. The chain links TRBV5-1 to TRBJ2-5; D unclear. CDR1 SGHRS and CDR2 YFSETQ come from the germline V gene. The CDR3 sequence is 13 residues long. V dropped 1 base and J dropped 1 base, with 5 bases sitting between them. CDR3 region: CASSLKSQETQYF. The CDR3 DNA follows: TGCGCCAGCAGCTTGAAATCCCAAGAGACCCAGTACTTC.

V and J are TRBV10-2 and TRBJ1-1, with D perhaps matching TRBD1 (5 bases). This CDR3 spans 14 amino acids. Deletions cut 6 bases from V and 11 bases from J, with 22 bases between. CDR1 WSHSY and CDR2 SAAADI come from the germline V gene. In DNA, the CDR3 is TGCGCCAGCAGGGAAGTCGCAGGGTATAATCTTGCTTTCTTT. Protein product: CASREVAGYNLAFF.

In regard to this clone: This CDR3 is also generated by other DNA sequences in the sample. The V and J genes are TRBV7-2 and TRBJ2-1; D remains unclear. This CDR3 is 16 amino acids long. Germline CDR1 reads SGHTA; CDR2 reads FQGNSA. Between the trimmed V and J ends, which lost 1 base and 0 bases, there was a span of 10 bases. Here the CDR3 reads CASSLVAWSSYNEQFF. CDR3 DNA sequence: TGTGCCAGCAGCTTAGTTGCGTGGAGCTCCTACAATGAGCAGTTCTTC.

This clone has only one observation. The rearrangement uses TRBV4-1 and TRBJ2-4; D is possibly TRBD1 (5 bases). The CDR3 is made up of 14 amino acids. The V end was cut by 1 base, the J end by 1 base, with 5 bases between. Looked up from germline, CDR1 is MGHRA and CDR2 is YSYEKL. This CDR3 reads CASSQAGAKNIQYF. The CDR3 DNA reads TGCGCCAGCAGCCAAGCAGGGGCCAAAAACATTCAGTACTTC.

The chain is built from TRBV9 and TRBJ1-2; perhaps TRBD1 as D (6 bases). This CDR3 is 14 amino acids long. Germline CDR1 and CDR2: SGDLS and YYNGEE. V lost 4 bases to trimming and J lost 2 bases, with 12 bases between them. The chain's CDR3 is CASSPGTNNYGYTF. CDR3 sequence (DNA): TGTGCCAGCAGCCCCGGGACAAACAACTATGGCTACACCTTC.

The chain couples TRBV28 to TRBJ2-7; 13 nucleotides align to TRBD2. After removal of 3 bases from V and 7 bases from J, the junction contained 3 bases not matched to a gene. The length of the CDR3 is 14 residues. Germline V gives CDR1 MDHEN, CDR2 SYDVKM. Here the CDR3 reads CASSFSGLAGEQYF. DNA of the CDR3: TGTGCCAGCAGTTTTTCGGGACTAGCGGGAGAGCAGTACTTC. The whole variable domain, remainder taken from reference TRBV28 and TRBJ2-7, is DVKVTQSSRYLVKRTGEKVFLECVQDMDHENMFWYRQDPGLGLRLIYFSYDVKMKEKGDIPEGYSVSREKKERFSLILESASTNQTSMYLCASSFSGLAGEQYFGPGTRLTVT.

This clone occurred once. The chain uses TRBV7-9 and TRBJ1-4, with D uncertain. The germline V and J ends were trimmed by 0 bases and 0 bases, with 17 bases remaining between them. Per the germline V gene, CDR1 is SEHNR and CDR2 is FQNEAQ (reference sequence). This CDR3 has 19 residues. The CDR3 nucleotides read TGTGCCAGCAGCTTAGCCCCCGCGGGAGGGTTTGCAACTAATGAAAAACTGTTTTTT. Its protein is CASSLAPAGGFATNEKLFF.

This clone was found once. CDR3 protein: CASSPRGSRPLNEKLFF. The CDR3 coding sequence is TGTGCCAGCAGTCCTCGTGGCAGTAGACCGTTAAATGAAAAACTGTTTTTT. This chain joins TRBV27 and TRBJ1-4; D unresolved. Per the germline V gene, CDR1 is MNHEY and CDR2 is SMNVEV (reference sequence). Between the trimmed V and J ends, which lost 5 bases and 5 bases, there was a span of 21 bases. The CDR3 runs to 17 residues.

The J gene is TRBJ2-7, the V gene TRBV28, with 7 bases that match TRBD1. In germline, CDR1 is MDHEN, CDR2 SYDVKM. The V gene end was trimmed by 3 bases and the J gene end by 7 bases; junction bases not matched to a gene: 9. The CDR3 contains 14 residues. CDR3 nucleotide sequence: TGTGCCAGCAGTTTGGCACAGGGGAGAGGGGAGCAGTACTTC. This translates into CASSLAQGRGEQYF.

The rearrangement joins TRBV28 to TRBJ1-3; 7 nucleotides align to TRBD1. The V segment lost 11 bases and the J segment 6 bases; nucleotides outside the gene matches: 10. CDR3 length equals 13 residues. Germline V CDR1 and CDR2: MDHEN, SYDVKM. The DNA for the CDR3 is TGTGCCGTGACAGGGTTAGCTCAAAACACCATATATTTT. Its protein is CAVTGLAQNTIYF.

This sequence joins TRBV18 and TRBJ1-5; 8 nucleotides align to TRBD1. There are 14 residues in the CDR3. Germline CDR1 is KGHSH and CDR2 is LQKENI. J gave up 7 bases and V 2 bases, and 4 bases lay outside the gene matches. For the CDR3, the DNA is TGTGCCAGCTCACCATCGACAGGGGTCCAGCCCCAGCATTTT. This codes for CASSPSTGVQPQHF.

Of note for this clone: This sample also contains other DNA sequences that code for the same CDR3. The chain uses TRBV6-1 and TRBJ2-7; 10 bases are a match to TRBD1. Germline assignment: CDR1 MNHNS and CDR2 SASEGT. Losses at the gene ends were 8 bases for V and 5 bases for J; bases not matched to a gene: 3. This CDR3 contains 12 residues. For the CDR3, the DNA is TGTGCCAGCCGGGACAGGGGCCACGAGCAGTACTTC. This translates into CASRDRGHEQYF.

The chain links TRBV29-1 to TRBJ2-7; 8 positions match TRBD1. The germline V gene has CDR1 SQVTM and CDR2 ANQGSEA. This CDR3 spans 14 amino acids. With V trimmed by 4 bases and J by 5 bases, 10 bases remained unmatched. The CDR3 sequence: CSVALRPGGHEQYF. The CDR3 DNA is TGCAGCGTTGCCCTGAGGCCAGGGGGCCACGAGCAGTACTTC.

This chain links TRBV19 with TRBJ2-5; 7 bases line up with TRBD2. J lost 1 base, V lost 6 bases, and 2 bases had no gene match. CDR1 and CDR2 from the germline V gene are LNHDA and SQIVND (reference sequence). The CDR3 totals 13 residues. CDR3 region: CASRGGPQETQYF. The CDR3 region has the DNA TGTGCCAGTAGGGGAGGGCCCCAAGAGACCCAGTACTTC.

The chain is built from TRBV6-1 and TRBJ2-7; a possible D gene is TRBD2 (5 bases). This CDR3 spans 10 amino acids. Looked up from germline, CDR1 is MNHNS and CDR2 is SASEGT. V dropped 6 bases and J dropped 6 bases, with 6 bases sitting between them. CDR3 in DNA: TGTGCCAGCAGGAGGGTCGAGCAGTACTTC. Protein product: CASRRVEQYF.